A single T cell receptor beta chain is shown here with its context. Since a much larger clone is just one base distant, this may be a read error. The sample is drawn from a study of blood T cells in healthy people across ages. There are 14 residues in the CDR3. Germline V gives CDR1 DFQATT, CDR2 SNEGSKA (reference sequence). The second PCR ran roughly 7 to 12 cycles with a sample-barcoded 5' primer and J-beta primers. TCRdb independently ran MiXCR on the 5' RACE reads; one entry per CDR3 protein. The sample lists about 830,000 distinct CDR3 sequences, 60% to 80% occurring once. Ranging in age from roughly 6 to 90, the donors were healthy Caucasian individuals from Russia. Each donor supplied approximately 10 milliliters of peripheral blood. No fewer than 6 micrograms of total RNA were isolated from every sample.

The sequence was obtained from a man in his thirties or forties in good health. The gene calls are TRBV20-1 and TRBJ2-1; 7 bases agree with TRBD2. The J call is uncertain, as TRBJ2-7 better fits the DNA end. The material sequenced was blood. The CDR3 coding sequence is TGCAGTGCCCCGCCCAGCGGGGCCTACAATGAGCAGTACTTC. This encodes CSAPPSGAYNEQYF.